A selection of T cell receptor beta chains follows, all from one sample in a study of identical twins. From the 5' RACE reads, TCRdb called clonotypes with MiXCR, one entry per CDR3 protein. The data contain some 500,000 distinct CDR3 sequences, approximately 14% of them singletons. This same sample was also part of a study on yellow fever vaccine responses in identical twins.

The sample was CD4+ T cells sorted from blood. The receptors were sampled from a woman aged 18-30 years in good health. Each CDR3 is given with its conserved first and last residue. Fields, in order: V gene, J gene, D gene, clone size, CDR3 length, CDR3 protein, CDR3 DNA. D genes are given only for firm matches. The listing skips clone size in some rows; elsewhere it reads once, few, many or a size class.

TRBV6-1	TRBJ1-6	NA	NA	15	CASSPVGSTNSPLHF	TGTGCCAGCAGTCCAGTTGGCAGTACAAATTCACCCCTCCACTTT
TRBV11-2	TRBJ2-3	NA	few	16	CASGPSPGRATDTQYF	TGTGCCAGCGGCCCTTCCCCGGGCAGGGCGACAGATACGCAGTATTTT
TRBV2	TRBJ2-7	NA	few	14	CASSVAAVWNEQYF	TGTGCCAGCAGTGTAGCCGCCGTGTGGAACGAGCAGTACTTC
TRBV28	TRBJ2-5	NA	NA	17	CASSLFGAGEGQETQYF	TGTGCCAGCAGTTTATTTGGTGCAGGGGAGGGTCAAGAGACCCAGTACTTC
TRBV7-2	TRBJ2-1	TRBD1	NA	15	CASSLVRDRGYEQFF	TGTGCCAGCAGCTTAGTCCGGGACAGGGGGTATGAGCAGTTCTTC
TRBV15	TRBJ2-1	TRBD2	NA	14	CATSRLPTSGKQFF	TGTGCCACCAGCAGACTTCCGACTAGCGGTAAGCAGTTCTTC
TRBV9	TRBJ2-7	NA	NA	14	CASSVGMTTYEQYF	TGTGCCAGCAGCGTCGGGATGACGACCTACGAGCAGTACTTC
TRBV4-3	TRBJ2-3	NA	many	12	CASSYTQDRQYF	TGCGCCAGCAGTTACACCCAGGACAGGCAGTATTTT
TRBV20-1	TRBJ2-5	TRBD1	few	17	CSASAPNRGTTPETQYF	TGCAGTGCTAGTGCCCCCAACAGGGGGACAACTCCAGAGACCCAGTACTTC
TRBV12-3/TRBV12-4	TRBJ2-7	NA	NA	14	CASSSLIPHVEQYF	TGTGCCAGCAGTTCCCTCATACCCCACGTGGAGCAGTACTTC
TRBV5-8	TRBJ2-4	TRBD1	few	16	CASSLRGRVAKNIQYF	TGTGCCAGCAGCCTCAGGGGGCGAGTAGCCAAAAACATTCAGTACTTC
TRBV4-3	TRBJ2-3	TRBD1	few	14	CASSHGQGSDTQYF	TGCGCCAGCAGCCACGGACAGGGGTCAGATACGCAGTATTTT
TRBV12-3/TRBV12-4	TRBJ2-7	NA	few	14	CASTLPDRDYEQYF	TGTGCCAGCACCCTTCCCGATCGGGACTACGAGCAGTACTTC
TRBV6-2/TRBV6-3	TRBJ2-7	NA	NA	11	CASQDRYEQYF	TGTGCCAGCCAAGACAGGTACGAGCAGTACTTC
TRBV20-1	TRBJ2-5	TRBD2	NA	14	CSARPGRGQETQYF	TGCAGTGCTAGACCCGGGAGGGGACAAGAGACCCAGTACTTC
TRBV7-3	TRBJ2-3	NA	NA	15	CASSSMLTSTDTQYF	TGTGCCAGCAGCTCAATGCTTACTAGCACAGATACGCAGTATTTT
TRBV7-8	TRBJ2-7	NA	NA	13	CASSLPGSKEQYF	TGTGCCAGCAGCTTACCCGGTTCGAAAGAGCAGTACTTC
TRBV12-3/TRBV12-4	TRBJ1-2	NA	few	15	CASTLAGRPNYGYTF	TGTGCCAGCACTCTAGCGGGGCGACCCAACTATGGCTACACCTTC
TRBV30	TRBJ1-5	NA	few	13	CAWNIGGGQPQHF	TGTGCCTGGAATATCGGGGGCGGGCAGCCCCAGCATTTT
TRBV6-5	TRBJ1-1	TRBD1	NA	16	CASSSSGGAGGVGAFF	TGTGCCAGCAGTTCCTCCGGGGGAGCAGGGGGGGTTGGAGCTTTCTTT
TRBV12-3/TRBV12-4	TRBJ2-7	NA	NA	15	CASSPKGRSSYEQYF	TGTGCCAGCAGCCCCAAGGGGAGGAGCTCCTACGAGCAGTACTTC
TRBV28	TRBJ2-7	NA	many	12	CATAFSTGEQYF	TGTGCCACCGCCTTTTCAACGGGCGAGCAGTACTTC
TRBV7-3	TRBJ1-3	NA	NA	19	CASSHRGVGDTTLGNTIYF	TGTGCCAGCAGCCACCGGGGAGTAGGGGACACCACCCTTGGAAACACCATATATTTT
TRBV7-9	TRBJ2-5	TRBD2	NA	16	CASSSRTSSTQETQYF	TGTGCCAGCAGCTCTCGGACTAGCTCGACACAAGAGACCCAGTACTTC
TRBV6-1	TRBJ2-2	TRBD1	NA	18	CASTSGTGNRRITGELFF	TGTGCCAGCACCTCCGGGACAGGGAACAGGCGGATCACCGGGGAGCTGTTTTTT
TRBV29-1	TRBJ2-3	TRBD2	few	14	CSVGASGSADTQYF	TGCAGCGTCGGTGCTAGCGGGAGTGCAGATACGCAGTATTTT
TRBV6-1	TRBJ2-7	TRBD1	NA	13	CASSTGQGSEQYF	TGTGCCAGCAGCACGGGACAGGGTTCCGAGCAGTACTTC
TRBV2	TRBJ2-3	NA	few	16	CASSTGTKASTDTQYF	TGTGCCAGCTCAACTGGGACGAAAGCTAGCACAGATACGCAGTATTTT
TRBV2	TRBJ1-6	TRBD1	NA	14	CASTPGQGHSPLHF	TGTGCCAGCACCCCGGGACAGGGTCATTCACCCCTCCACTTT
TRBV30	TRBJ2-7	TRBD2	NA	13	CAYGSGLLYEQYF	TGTGCCTACGGTAGCGGGCTACTCTACGAGCAGTACTTC
TRBV20-1	TRBJ1-1	NA	NA	12	CSAPRGDTEAFF	TGCAGTGCTCCCCGGGGGGACACTGAAGCTTTCTTT
TRBV2	TRBJ2-5	NA	many	12	CASSDNGVAQYF	TGTGCCAGCAGTGACAACGGTGTGGCCCAGTACTTC
TRBV20-1	TRBJ2-7	NA	many	14	CSVVSRVPKHEQYF	TGCAGTGTAGTTTCCCGGGTCCCAAAACACGAGCAGTACTTC
TRBV11-1	TRBJ2-1	NA	few	16	CASSLVGTLPYNEQFF	TGTGCCAGCAGCTTAGTTGGCACACTACCATACAATGAGCAGTTCTTC
TRBV3-1	TRBJ2-7	TRBD2	few	13	CASSSGGLGEQYF	TGTGCCAGCAGTAGCGGGGGTCTGGGCGAGCAGTACTTC
TRBV6-1	TRBJ2-3	NA	NA	17	CASSEAPSGGPRGTQYF	TGTGCCAGCAGTGAAGCCCCCTCCGGGGGGCCACGCGGTACGCAGTATTTT
TRBV5-1	TRBJ2-2	NA	NA	14	CASSSNGNTGELFF	TGCGCCAGCAGCTCCAACGGGAACACCGGGGAGCTGTTTTTT
TRBV4-1	TRBJ2-2	NA	many	21	CASSQDWMGVFPAPNTGELFF	TGCGCCAGCAGCCAAGACTGGATGGGGGTTTTTCCGGCCCCGAACACCGGGGAGCTGTTTTTT
TRBV29-1	TRBJ2-4	NA	many	16	CSVSAVPGGPGNIQYF	TGCAGCGTTTCGGCCGTCCCCGGGGGGCCGGGAAACATTCAGTACTTC
TRBV20-1	TRBJ2-5	NA	NA	12	CSASLDQETQYF	TGCAGTGCTAGCCTCGACCAAGAGACCCAGTACTTC
TRBV5-5	TRBJ2-7	NA	NA	15	CASSDPLWGFYEQYF	TGTGCCAGCAGCGACCCCCTATGGGGATTTTACGAGCAGTACTTC
TRBV10-2	TRBJ2-2	NA	NA	14	CASGWGSNTGELFF	TGCGCCAGCGGGTGGGGGTCGAACACCGGGGAGCTGTTTTTT
TRBV28	TRBJ2-1	NA	NA	15	CASSFSISSYNEQFF	TGTGCCAGCAGTTTTTCGATTAGCTCCTACAATGAGCAGTTCTTC
TRBV5-6	TRBJ2-2	NA	many	13	CASSLTGFGELFF	TGTGCCAGCAGCTTGACAGGGTTCGGGGAGCTGTTTTTT
TRBV11-2	TRBJ1-4	TRBD1	few	15	CASSSRQGPNEKLFF	TGTGCCAGCAGCTCCCGACAGGGACCGAATGAAAAACTGTTTTTT
TRBV4-3	TRBJ2-7	TRBD1	NA	15	CASSQDGDREYEQYF	TGCGCCAGCAGCCAAGATGGGGACAGGGAGTACGAGCAGTACTTC
TRBV20-1	TRBJ2-7	TRBD2	few	16	CSASDLSGGFSYEQYF	TGCAGTGCTAGCGACCTTTCGGGGGGTTTCTCCTACGAGCAGTACTTC
TRBV4-3	TRBJ2-3	NA	many	15	CASSREGTQGDTQYF	TGCGCCAGCAGCCGGGAAGGGACCCAGGGAGATACGCAGTATTTT
TRBV7-9	TRBJ2-7	TRBD1	NA	15	CASSTPGQGINEQYF	TGTGCCAGCAGCACGCCGGGACAGGGGATTAACGAGCAGTACTTC
TRBV7-8	TRBJ2-1	TRBD2	few	13	CASSLGGKDEQFF	TGTGCCAGCAGCTTGGGGGGGAAGGATGAGCAGTTCTTC